The 17 T cell receptor beta chains below come from one sample, sequenced in a study of monozygotic twins with inflammatory bowel disease. TCRdb re-called the 5' RACE reads and catalogs CDR3 proteins one per entry, DNA excluded. Its listing shows around 150,000 distinct CDR3 sequences. The sample was blood. The receptors shown here come from a human donor with ulcerative colitis or Crohn's disease, or a healthy co-twin of an affected twin (not recorded which).

The gene calls are TRBV3-1 and TRBJ2-1; TCRdb designates TRBD1, a call that cannot be tested without DNA. This CDR3 is built from 15 residues. The V gene's germline CDR1 is LGHDT and CDR2 YNNKEL (reference sequence). This chain's CDR3 is CASSQAGTGRNEQFF.

The chain is built from TRBV12-3 or TRBV12-4 and TRBJ1-1. This CDR3 is built from 14 residues. Here the CDR3 reads CASSLVGGNTEAFF.

This rearrangement joins TRBV6-5 to TRBJ2-2; the TCRdb call, TRBD2, lacks DNA for checking. Germline CDR1 and CDR2: MNHEY and SVGAGI. This CDR3 comprises 13 residues. CDR3: CASKRRELGELFF.

The rearrangement links TRBV2 to TRBJ2-3. Germline CDR1 is SNHLY and CDR2 is FYNNEI. The CDR3 loop spans 13 amino acids. The CDR3 loop reads CASSVYSWDTQYF.

This chain joins TRBV6-2 or TRBV6-3 and TRBJ2-7; as DNA is missing, the TRBD2 call by TCRdb cannot be tested. The CDR3 is 13 amino acids. CDR1 is MNHEY and CDR2 is SVGEGT in the germline V gene. The CDR3 here is CASNPPGRVEQYF.

The chain combines TRBV3-1 with TRBJ1-2; TCRdb picks TRBD1, but there is no DNA to check that call. The CDR3 sequence is 18 residues long. CDR1 is LGHDT and CDR2 is YNNKEL in the germline V gene (reference sequence). The CDR3 reads CASSQGQGARKEGGGYTF.

V and J are TRBV6-1 and TRBJ1-1. CDR1 and CDR2 from the germline V gene are MNHNS and SASEGT. The CDR3 runs to 16 residues. The CDR3 reads CASSEEVEGLDTEAFF.

The chain couples TRBV12-3 or TRBV12-4 to TRBJ2-3; TCRdb selects TRBD2, and the lack of DNA leaves this call unchecked. The CDR3 is made up of 16 amino acids. CDR3 loop: CASSPGLAGDSDTQYF.

V gene TRBV5-1 combines with J gene TRBJ2-1; TCRdb proposes TRBD2, but this gene call is untestable without DNA. CDR1 and CDR2 (germline): SGHRS, YFSETQ. There are 16 residues in the CDR3. The CDR3 protein is CASSLASLAGDNEQFF.

The rearrangement uses TRBV6-5 and TRBJ2-7. Germline CDR1 is MNHEY and CDR2 is SVGAGI. The CDR3 consists of 15 residues. The CDR3 sequence is CASSSLPGDSYEQYF.

The chain recombines TRBV12-3 or TRBV12-4 with TRBJ1-4; with no DNA, the TCRdb D assignment of TRBD1 cannot be verified. This CDR3 comprises 15 residues. CDR3 loop: CASSPRAVKNEKLFF.

J is TRBJ2-1 and V is TRBV19; TCRdb returns TRBD2, unconfirmable since there is no DNA. Germline lookup yields CDR1 LNHDA and CDR2 SQIVND (reference sequence). The CDR3 consists of 13 residues. CDR3 in amino acids: CASRRAASNEQFF.

The chain couples TRBV29-1 to TRBJ2-1; TCRdb selects TRBD1, and the lack of DNA leaves this call unchecked. CDR1 is SQVTM, CDR2 ANQGSEA, per germline. This CDR3 is built from 19 residues. CDR3 sequence: CSVDRAQGTGGSSYNEQFF.

The chain combines TRBV5-1 with TRBJ2-4; as DNA is missing, the TRBD1 call by TCRdb cannot be tested. From germline, CDR1 is SGHRS and CDR2 YFSETQ. CDR3 size: 14 residues. Here the CDR3 reads CASSRTGAPDIQYF.

J is TRBJ2-3 and V is TRBV10-3; the TCRdb call, TRBD2, lacks DNA for checking. Germline V gene sequence: CDR1 ENHRY, CDR2 SYGVKD. This CDR3 contains 15 residues. The CDR3 here is CAISEGDGRTDTQYF.

This chain connects TRBV20-1 to TRBJ2-1; there is no DNA to check the TCRdb D call of TRBD2. The CDR3 has 14 residues. The V gene's germline CDR1 is DFQATT and CDR2 SNEGSKA (reference sequence). The CDR3: CSAPTGRENNEQFF.

This chain joins TRBV5-1 and TRBJ2-2; absent DNA, TCRdb's TRBD1 call cannot be checked. CDR3 length: 16 amino acids. Germline CDR1 reads SGHRS; CDR2 reads YFSETQ. The CDR3 reads CASSLGTGLSTGELFF.